This T cell receptor (beta chain) was recovered during a study of T cell changes during pregnancy in multiple sclerosis (dated by TCRdb to between 2018 and 2020). The study in broad terms: In women with multiple sclerosis, the researchers looked at how the T cell repertoire shifted as pregnancy progressed.

Libraries were made using the immunoSEQ multiplex PCR assay. TCRdb obtained this table from immuneACCESS and retained in-frame rearrangements with V and J assigned. These tables miss some clones; where compared with another copy, unresolved V genes account for less than half of the shortfall, and the remainder is unexplained. Counted in this sample were about 87,000 clones; just under 95% of them appeared once. The leading ten clones occupy more than 1.1% of the sample. Comments on this clone: The specificity of this receptor is unknown. Per-base qualities were not stored, and no clone one base away is much larger.

Relative to germline, V is 1 base shorter and J is 4 bases shorter, with 8 bases between their ends. CDR1 is given as MGHDK and CDR2 as SYGVNS, both from the germline V gene. Measured from the cysteine to the phenylalanine, the CDR3 is 13 residues long. Just the 39-base CDR3 DNA is kept, in frame starting at base 1. Specimen: peripheral blood, collected in the third trimester of pregnancy. This receptor was taken from a female donor in good health, enrolled as a control in a pregnancy study. The rearranged segments are TRBV25-1 and TRBJ2-7, with the D segment identity uncertain. The CDR3 reads as follows: CASSESARYEQYF. The sequenced DNA is TGTGCCAGCAGTGAATCTGCCCGGTACGAGCAGTACTTC.